Included here is one T cell receptor beta chain sequence, with context. No antigen is known for it. The PCR ran on 60 Vbeta and 13 Jbeta primers. The protocol was immunoSEQ multiplex PCR, while the TCRdb copy is restricted to in-frame clones and leaves out a portion. The sample table includes over 55,000 clones. The data were taken from a study of cytomegalovirus exposure and HLA in healthy donors. Findings and limits, study-wide: There were several of the most significant clusters that appeared linked to common viral pathogens in a later analysis. Per published accounts, TCR beta sequences correctly predicted the HLA-A and HLA-B alleles of most subjects. With DRB1 most and HLA-C fewest, TCR association rates differed between HLA loci in a later analysis. In vitro confirmation showed a few CMV-associated chains to be CMV antigen specific.

This receptor was obtained from a male donor in good health and CMV-seronegative. Source material: PBMCs.

This CDR3 reads CSVGGTGKADNEQFF. CDR3 in DNA: TGCAGCGTTGGTGGGACAGGGAAGGCCGACAATGAGCAGTTCTTC. The gene calls are TRBV29-1 and TRBJ2-1, with 9 nucleotides matching TRBD1. Losses at the gene ends were 4 bases for V and 5 bases for J; bases not matched to a gene: 9. The CDR3 loop spans 15 amino acids. Germline V gene lookup returns CDR1 SQVTM and CDR2 ANQGSEA.